Listed below are T cell receptor beta chains from one sample, sequenced in a study of T cell responses to AZD1222 COVID-19 vaccine. Repertoires were generated with immunoSEQ multiplex PCR, while TCRdb's copy carries only in-frame clones and drops some. The sample lists some 140,000 clones; roughly nine tenths were seen once. The input for sequencing was peripheral blood, taken on day 0 of AZD1222 vaccination. Receptors originate from an adult in good health. CDR3s include the opening cysteine and the closing phenylalanine or tryptophan. Fields, in order: CDR3 protein, CDR3 DNA, clone size, D gene, V gene, J gene. A D gene is named only where the DNA matches it firmly. Where a row states a size, it is once, few, many or the class of an expanded clone; other rows omit it.

cdr3_aa: CASIEATYLYGYTF
cdr3_nt: TGTGCCAGCATCGAGGCGACCTACCTCTATGGCTACACCTTC
clone_size: -
d_call: -
v_call: TRBV2
j_call: TRBJ1-2

cdr3_aa: CAWRRDSSTDTQYF
cdr3_nt: TGTGCCTGGAGAAGGGACAGCAGCACAGATACGCAGTATTTT
clone_size: -
d_call: TRBD1
v_call: TRBV30
j_call: TRBJ2-3

cdr3_aa: CAGTSSLGQGSTGELFF
cdr3_nt: TGTGCCGGGACATCTTCTCTGGGACAGGGATCCACCGGGGAGCTGTTTTTT
clone_size: -
d_call: TRBD1
v_call: TRBV2
j_call: TRBJ2-2

cdr3_aa: CASSLGLTNEKLFF
cdr3_nt: TGCGCCAGCAGCCTGGGACTAACTAATGAAAAACTGTTTTTT
clone_size: -
d_call: -
v_call: TRBV4-1
j_call: TRBJ1-4

cdr3_aa: CASSLDWGGGNTIYF
cdr3_nt: TGTGCCAGCAGCTTGGATTGGGGAGGGGGAAACACCATATATTTT
clone_size: -
d_call: -
v_call: TRBV5-5
j_call: TRBJ1-3

cdr3_aa: CSAPTRDEQFF
cdr3_nt: TGCAGTGCTCCAACCCGGGATGAGCAGTTCTTC
clone_size: -
d_call: -
v_call: TRBV20-1
j_call: TRBJ2-1

cdr3_aa: CASSSLGGGINEQFF
cdr3_nt: TGTGCCAGCAGCTCGTTGGGAGGGGGTATCAATGAGCAGTTCTTC
clone_size: once
d_call: -
v_call: TRBV7-6
j_call: TRBJ2-1

cdr3_aa: CASSPQGGESYNEQFF
cdr3_nt: TGCGCCAGCAGCCCCCAGGGGGGAGAGTCGTACAATGAGCAGTTCTTC
clone_size: -
d_call: -
v_call: TRBV4-3
j_call: TRBJ2-1

cdr3_aa: CASRPDREGGNTIYF
cdr3_nt: TGTGCCAGCAGGCCCGACAGGGAGGGGGGAAACACCATATATTTT
clone_size: once
d_call: TRBD1
v_call: TRBV6-5
j_call: TRBJ1-3

cdr3_aa: CATSKDSSSGANVLTF
cdr3_nt: TGTGCCACCAGCAAGGACAGCTCCTCTGGGGCCAACGTCCTGACTTTC
clone_size: few
d_call: -
v_call: TRBV15
j_call: TRBJ2-6

cdr3_aa: CASSVQRELGDTQYF
cdr3_nt: TGTGCCAGCAGTGTCCAGCGGGAGTTGGGAGATACGCAGTATTTT
clone_size: -
d_call: TRBD2
v_call: TRBV2
j_call: TRBJ2-3

cdr3_aa: CASSLDSQSYEQYF
cdr3_nt: TGCGCCAGCAGCTTGGACAGCCAGTCCTACGAGCAGTACTTC
clone_size: -
d_call: -
v_call: TRBV5-1
j_call: TRBJ2-7

cdr3_aa: CASSGRGPGGYTF
cdr3_nt: TGTGCCAGCAGCGGCAGGGGGCCGGGTGGCTACACCTTC
clone_size: -
d_call: TRBD1
v_call: TRBV14
j_call: TRBJ1-2

cdr3_aa: CATSDFRGHRGGGNQPQHF
cdr3_nt: TGTGCCACCAGTGATTTTCGTGGCCACAGGGGCGGCGGCAATCAGCCCCAGCATTTT
clone_size: -
d_call: TRBD1
v_call: TRBV24-1
j_call: TRBJ1-5

cdr3_aa: CASGRTTNEKLFF
cdr3_nt: TGCGCCAGCGGACGGACAACTAATGAAAAACTGTTTTTT
clone_size: -
d_call: -
v_call: TRBV5-1
j_call: TRBJ1-4

cdr3_aa: CASSPGGAGNTIYF
cdr3_nt: TGTGCCAGCTCACCGGGGGGGGCTGGAAACACCATATATTTT
clone_size: once
d_call: -
v_call: TRBV18
j_call: TRBJ1-3

cdr3_aa: CASRENSPLHF
cdr3_nt: TGTGCCAGCAGGGAGAATTCACCCCTCCACTTT
clone_size: many
d_call: -
v_call: TRBV2
j_call: TRBJ1-6

cdr3_aa: CASSSGQANTEAFF
cdr3_nt: TGTGCCAGCAGCTCGGGACAGGCGAACACTGAGGCTTTCTTT
clone_size: -
d_call: TRBD1
v_call: TRBV5-5
j_call: TRBJ1-1

cdr3_aa: CASSRSSAWDLWDEQFF
cdr3_nt: TGTGCCAGCAGCCGGTCCTCTGCCTGGGACCTCTGGGATGAGCAGTTCTTC
clone_size: few
d_call: -
v_call: TRBV7-9
j_call: TRBJ2-1

cdr3_aa: CASSPTPGRTEAFF
cdr3_nt: TGTGCCAGCAGCCCCACCCCCGGGAGGACTGAAGCTTTCTTT
clone_size: -
d_call: -
v_call: TRBV3-1/TRBV3-2
j_call: TRBJ1-1

cdr3_aa: CATGHETQYF
cdr3_nt: TGTGCCACGGGCCACGAGACCCAGTACTTC
clone_size: -
d_call: -
v_call: TRBV24-1
j_call: TRBJ2-5

cdr3_aa: CASSPGGVFNSPLHF
cdr3_nt: TGTGCCAGCAGCCCGGGCGGGGTTTTTAATTCACCCCTCCACTTT
clone_size: once
d_call: -
v_call: TRBV5-4
j_call: TRBJ1-6

cdr3_aa: CASSFSRQPQHF
cdr3_nt: TGTGCCAGCAGCTTCTCCCGCCAGCCCCAGCATTTT
clone_size: few
d_call: -
v_call: TRBV7-9
j_call: TRBJ1-5

cdr3_aa: CASSLFVTSGAEQYF
cdr3_nt: TGTGCCAGCAGCTTGTTCGTTACTAGTGGTGCCGAGCAGTACTTC
clone_size: -
d_call: -
v_call: TRBV5-5
j_call: TRBJ2-7

cdr3_aa: CASSEEVGSYEQYF
cdr3_nt: TGTGCCAGCAGTGAGGAGGTAGGCTCCTACGAGCAGTACTTC
clone_size: few
d_call: -
v_call: TRBV6-4
j_call: TRBJ2-7

cdr3_aa: CAISAGGPSEKLFF
cdr3_nt: TGTGCCATCAGTGCGGGGGGGCCAAGTGAAAAACTGTTTTTT
clone_size: -
d_call: -
v_call: TRBV10-3
j_call: TRBJ1-4

cdr3_aa: CASSLRRQMGNTIYF
cdr3_nt: TGTGCCAGCAGCTTAAGGCGACAGATGGGAAACACCATATATTTT
clone_size: -
d_call: -
v_call: TRBV13
j_call: TRBJ1-3

cdr3_aa: CASSQGLRGEHQETQYF
cdr3_nt: TGCGCCAGCAGCCAGGGGTTAAGGGGGGAGCACCAAGAGACCCAGTACTTC
clone_size: -
d_call: -
v_call: TRBV4-3
j_call: TRBJ2-5

cdr3_aa: CASSYRQRNTEAFF
cdr3_nt: TGTGCCAGCAGCTATAGACAGCGGAACACTGAAGCTTTCTTT
clone_size: once
d_call: -
v_call: TRBV28
j_call: TRBJ1-1

cdr3_aa: CASSLDRGSYEQYF
cdr3_nt: TGTGCCAGCAGCTTAGACAGGGGTTCCTACGAGCAGTACTTC
clone_size: -
d_call: TRBD1
v_call: TRBV7-3
j_call: TRBJ2-7

cdr3_aa: CASGTGQPQHF
cdr3_nt: TGTGCCAGCGGAACAGGCCAGCCCCAGCATTTT
clone_size: -
d_call: -
v_call: TRBV6-5
j_call: TRBJ1-5

cdr3_aa: CASSVRGLAQDYGYTF
cdr3_nt: TGTGCCAGCAGTGTAAGGGGGTTGGCCCAGGACTATGGCTACACCTTC
clone_size: once
d_call: -
v_call: TRBV28
j_call: TRBJ1-2

cdr3_aa: CASSLSSGASSSYNEQFF
cdr3_nt: TGTGCCAGCAGCTTATCTAGCGGAGCTTCCTCCTCCTACAATGAGCAGTTCTTC
clone_size: -
d_call: TRBD2
v_call: TRBV11-3
j_call: TRBJ2-1

cdr3_aa: CASRGLALSDTQYF
cdr3_nt: TGTGCCAGCAGAGGACTAGCGCTCTCAGATACGCAGTATTTT
clone_size: -
d_call: TRBD2
v_call: TRBV27
j_call: TRBJ2-3

cdr3_aa: CASSLELVISGRSYNEQFF
cdr3_nt: TGCGCCAGCAGCTTGGAGTTGGTTATTAGCGGGAGGTCCTACAATGAGCAGTTCTTC
clone_size: -
d_call: TRBD2
v_call: TRBV5-1
j_call: TRBJ2-1

cdr3_aa: CATSEEGNQPQHF
cdr3_nt: TGTGCCACCAGTGAGGAGGGCAATCAGCCCCAGCATTTT
clone_size: -
d_call: -
v_call: TRBV24-1
j_call: TRBJ1-5

cdr3_aa: CASSRDVSTEAFF
cdr3_nt: TGTGCCAGCAGCCGGGACGTGAGTACTGAAGCTTTCTTT
clone_size: -
d_call: -
v_call: TRBV7-9
j_call: TRBJ1-1

cdr3_aa: CASLYSGANVLTF
cdr3_nt: TGTGCCAGCTTATACTCTGGGGCCAACGTCCTGACTTTC
clone_size: -
d_call: -
v_call: TRBV2
j_call: TRBJ2-6

cdr3_aa: CASSLPLGRRKSYEQYF
cdr3_nt: TGTGCCAGCAGCTTACCCCTCGGCAGGAGGAAATCCTACGAGCAGTACTTC
clone_size: -
d_call: -
v_call: TRBV7-9
j_call: TRBJ2-7

cdr3_aa: CASSFGSSGSIHGELFF
cdr3_nt: TGCGCCAGCAGCTTTGGGTCCAGCGGGTCCATTCACGGGGAGCTGTTTTTT
clone_size: -
d_call: -
v_call: TRBV5-1
j_call: TRBJ2-2

cdr3_aa: CASRGESYNSPLHF
cdr3_nt: TGTGCCAGCAGGGGTGAGAGCTATAATTCACCCCTCCACTTT
clone_size: -
d_call: -
v_call: TRBV28
j_call: TRBJ1-6

cdr3_aa: CASSITPTEAGNTIYF
cdr3_nt: TGTGCCAGTAGTATCACCCCTACTGAGGCTGGAAACACCATATATTTT
clone_size: -
d_call: -
v_call: TRBV19
j_call: TRBJ1-3

cdr3_aa: CASRGDRAGNIQYF
cdr3_nt: TGTGCCAGCAGGGGGGACAGGGCGGGGAACATTCAGTACTTC
clone_size: -
d_call: TRBD1
v_call: TRBV2
j_call: TRBJ2-4

cdr3_aa: CASSPIGGTNTEAFF
cdr3_nt: TGTGCCAGCAGCCCCATAGGGGGGACCAACACTGAAGCTTTCTTT
clone_size: -
d_call: -
v_call: TRBV3-1/TRBV3-2
j_call: TRBJ1-1

cdr3_aa: CATSKGGSGYTF
cdr3_nt: TGTGCCACGTCGAAGGGAGGTTCTGGCTACACCTTC
clone_size: -
d_call: -
v_call: TRBV12-3/TRBV12-4
j_call: TRBJ1-2

cdr3_aa: CASGERGLTDNEQFF
cdr3_nt: TGTGCCAGCGGGGAGAGGGGATTGACCGACAATGAGCAGTTCTTC
clone_size: -
d_call: -
v_call: TRBV6-1
j_call: TRBJ2-1